The entry below gives a single TCR beta chain sequence along with its context. Its target is not known. This CDR3 has 16 amino acids. Looked up from germline, CDR1 is SQVTM and CDR2 is ANQGSEA. Unmatched junction bases numbered 11, after V lost 4 bases and J lost 2 bases. Using immunoSEQ multiplex PCR, the repertoire was profiled, and TCRdb retains in-frame clones only, with some absent. The table shows about 33,000 clones, with roughly 78% occurring only once. Sequencing was preceded by expansion of antigen-specific CD4+ T cells with viral peptide pools in the ViraFEST assay. Having been cultured for around ten days, the cells underwent CD4+ T cell isolation. The vaccine given was either BNT162b2 or mRNA-1273, in two doses. The vaccine recipients had no prior SARS-CoV-2 infection, with negative nucleocapsid antibodies. Wells each received 2 million to 2.5 million PBMC, cultured with around 9.3 IU/ml IL-2 and approximately 10 ug/ml peptides.

These data belong to a study of vaccination effects on CD4 cells after COVID-19. About the study: The post-vaccine samples were taken, at the median, 72 days after the second dose.

Study-level findings and limits: Clonal contraction was marked in infection- and vaccine-induced clones late after vaccination.

The chain recombines TRBV29-1 with TRBJ1-2, with 9 bases aligning to TRBD1. The sequencing here drew on CD4+ T cells from PBMCs cultured with HCoV-NL63 spike peptides, taken after COVID-19 vaccination. The sequence was collected from a human donor who received a COVID-19 vaccine. Some clones in this sample may be carry-over from other donors' samples. The CDR3 nucleotides read TGCAGCGTTGCGGCGCCCCCGGGACAGGGAAACTATGGCTACACCTTC. Translated: CSVAAPPGQGNYGYTF.